Presented here are 29 T cell receptor beta chains from one specimen sequenced in a study of Graves' ophthalmopathy and Graves' hyperthyroidism. The TCR beta CDR3 regions underwent amplification from RNA transcripts. A first-round RT-PCR used HTBI primers, followed by a second-round multiplex PCR. One entry per CDR3 protein results from TCRdb running MiXCR on the multiplex PCR reads. The sample records over a million distinct CDR3 sequences, 35% to 45% being singletons. The sample was peripheral blood or thyroid tissue (not recorded which). These receptor sequences come from an adult man with Graves' hyperthyroidism.

In its sample, this clonotype was seen a few times. The chain uses TRBV4-3 and TRBJ1-1; D uncertain. The germline V gene encodes CDR1 LGHNA and CDR2 YSLEER. Between the trimmed V and J ends, which lost 1 base and 1 base, there was a span of 10 bases. The CDR3 consists of 15 residues. CDR3 protein: CASSQVQQTNTEAFF. The CDR3, as DNA: TGCGCCAGCAGCCAAGTGCAACAAACGAACACTGAAGCTTTCTTT.

This clonotype was counted many times. The chain recombines TRBV13 with TRBJ1-1; D is perhaps TRBD1 (5 bases). Germline V gene data show CDR1 as PRHDT and CDR2 as FYEKMQ (reference sequence). This CDR3 has 12 residues. Trimming cost V 5 bases and J 7 bases, with 11 bases left between them. CDR3 DNA sequence: TGTGCCAGCAGCGGCAGGACATTTGAAGCTTTCTTT. It yields the protein CASSGRTFEAFF.

Regarding this clonotype: Germline and junction disagree at one end, which may indicate a read error. The chain joins TRBV10-3 to TRBJ2-7; maybe TRBD2 (5 bases). Germline CDR1 is ENHRY and CDR2 is SYGVKD. The CDR3 runs to 16 residues. In DNA, the CDR3 is TGTGCCAGCAGTCTCACCGGGATACTGGGTCGGTACGAGCAGTACTTC. As protein: CASSLTGILGRYEQYF.

With regard to this clonotype: Sequence at one end of the junction differs from germline and may be a read error. The V call is TRBV25-1, the J call TRBJ1-5, with D tentatively TRBD1 (6 bases). The CDR3 contains 16 residues. The germline gives CDR1 MGHDK, CDR2 SYGVNS. The DNA for the CDR3 is TGTGCCTGCAGTGCGTGGACAGAAGATAGCAATCAGCCCCAGCATTTT. Translation gives CACSAWTEDSNQPQHF. Drawing the rest from reference TRBV25-1 and TRBJ1-5, the complete variable domain is EADIYQTPRYLVIGTGKKITLECSQTMGHDKMYWYQQDPGMELHLIHYSYGVNSTEKGDLSSESTVSRIRTEHFPLTLESARPSHTSQYLCACSAWTEDSNQPQHFGDGTRLSIL.

This clonotype was counted ten times or more. The CDR3 protein is CASSFKAGADNEQYF. In DNA form, the CDR3 reads TGTGCCAGCAGCTTCAAGGCGGGAGCCGATAACGAGCAGTACTTC. The V and J genes are TRBV7-6 and TRBJ2-7; 7 bases map to TRBD2. With V trimmed by 3 bases and J by 5 bases, 10 bases remained unmatched. The CDR3 spans 15 residues. Germline loops: CDR1 SGHVS, CDR2 FNYEAQ. The full variable domain, with the rest looked up from reference TRBV7-6 and TRBJ2-7, is GAGVSQSPRYKVTKRGQDVALRCDPISGHVSLYWYRQALGQGPEFLTYFNYEAQQDKSGLPNDRFSAERPEGSISTLTIQRTEQRDSAMYRCASSFKAGADNEQYFGPGTRLTVT.

In its sample, this clonotype was seen many times. The J gene is TRBJ2-7, the V gene TRBV4-3; a weak D match, TRBD1 (6 bases). CDR3 size: 14 residues. Germline CDR1 LGHNA, CDR2 YSLEER. The V gene lost 0 bases and the J gene lost 3 bases, with 9 bases spanning the gap. The CDR3 is CASSQEQGVYEQYF. CDR3 DNA: TGCGCCAGCAGCCAAGAACAGGGAGTCTACGAGCAGTACTTC.

The rearrangement joins TRBV30 to TRBJ1-6, with 8 bases identical to TRBD1. The germline CDR1 and CDR2 sequences are GTSNPN and SVGIG (reference sequence). Unmatched junction bases numbered 14, after V lost 4 bases and J lost 9 bases. CDR3 length equals 16 residues. CDR3 sequence reads: CAWTGQGWGLGSPLHF. Written as DNA, the CDR3 is TGTGCCTGGACTGGACAGGGATGGGGTCTGGGTTCACCCCTCCACTTT.

The chain joins TRBV25-1 to TRBJ2-7, with 8 nucleotides matching TRBD1. Germline V gene lookup returns CDR1 MGHDK and CDR2 SYGVNS. J was trimmed by 6 bases and V by 5 bases; bases with no gene match: 9. The CDR3 contains 14 residues. The CDR3 coding sequence is TGTGCCAGCAGTCCCTGGCGACAGGGGTCCGAGCAGTACTTC. Translation: CASSPWRQGSEQYF.

This sequence joins TRBV5-1 and TRBJ1-1; D may be TRBD1 (5 bases). The CDR3 runs 17 residues. Trimming shortened V by 0 bases and J by 8 bases, and 23 bases separated the two germline ends. Germline V gene sequence: CDR1 SGHRS, CDR2 YFSETQ. The CDR3 coding sequence is TGCGCCAGCAGCTTGGGACTAGCGGGGCGCGGCACCGGGGAAGCTTTCTTT. Its translation is CASSLGLAGRGTGEAFF.

Worth noting for this clonotype: One end of the junction does not line up with germline, which may come from a read error. V and J are TRBV20-1 and TRBJ2-6; 8 bases fit TRBD1. The CDR3 contains 12 residues. Germline V gene data show CDR1 as DFQATT and CDR2 as SNEGSKA (reference sequence). The CDR3 DNA reads as TGCAGTGCAAACACAGGGGGCAACGTCCTGACTTTC. This sequence encodes CSANTGGNVLTF.

As concerns this clonotype: A much bigger clone sits one base away, suggesting this may be a read error. This likely comes from a read error, as the CDR3 has no conserved phenylalanine or tryptophan at its end. The chain uses TRBV7-7 and TRBJ2-5; 8 bases are shared with TRBD1. V shed 4 bases, J shed 1 base, and the junction held 5 bases outside the gene matches. CDR3 length: 15 residues. The germline CDR1 and CDR2 sequences are SSHAT and FNYEAQ (reference sequence). The CDR3 DNA sequence: TGTGCCAGCAGCTCCAGGGGGCGAAGCCAAGAGACCCAGTACGTC. Translation: CASSSRGRSQETQYV.

The rearrangement joins TRBV15 to TRBJ1-2; D remains ambiguous. Germline CDR1 reads LNHNV; CDR2 reads YYDKDF (reference sequence). Trimming removed 0 bases at V and 4 bases at J, with 15 bases between. The CDR3 is made up of 16 amino acids. The CDR3 loop reads CATSRDTGADLYGYTF. DNA for the CDR3: TGTGCCACCAGCAGAGATACGGGAGCCGATCTCTATGGCTACACCTTC.

This clonotype occurred a few times. V gene TRBV20-1 combines with J gene TRBJ1-5; D is perhaps TRBD1 (6 bases). V lost 5 bases to trimming and J lost 3 bases, with 14 bases between them. This CDR3 has 14 amino acids. Germline V gene sequence: CDR1 DFQATT, CDR2 SNEGSKA (reference sequence). The DNA of the CDR3 is TGCAGTGCTCAACCCGGGACACTCAATCAGCCCCAGCATTTT. Translation gives CSAQPGTLNQPQHF.

The chain carries TRBV10-3 and TRBJ1-4; 7 bases line up with TRBD1. Germline lookup yields CDR1 ENHRY and CDR2 SYGVKD. The V segment lost 6 bases and the J segment 4 bases; nucleotides outside the gene matches: 5. CDR3 length equals 14 residues. The CDR3 region has the DNA TGTGCCATCAGCCCCCGGGACAGTAATGAAAAACTGTTTTTT. Protein sequence: CAISPRDSNEKLFF.

The chain uses TRBV29-1 and TRBJ1-2; a possible D gene is TRBD1 (5 bases). Germline CDR1 is SQVTM and CDR2 is ANQGSEA. V dropped 8 bases and J dropped 5 bases, with 9 bases sitting between them. The length of the CDR3 is 10 residues. The CDR3 sequence: CSSAGYGYTF. CDR3 nucleotide sequence: TGCAGCTCAGCAGGGTATGGCTACACCTTC.

Remarks on this clonotype: A clone one base away is much larger, so this may be a read error. The rearrangement joins TRBV10-3 to TRBJ1-1; a possible D gene is TRBD1 (6 bases). V was cut by 6 bases and J by 3 bases, with 14 bases left in between. The CDR3 contains 14 residues. Per germline, CDR1 ENHRY and CDR2 SYGVKD. Written as DNA, the CDR3 is TGTGCCATCAGGCGACAGGAATTCGACACTGAAGCTTTCTTT. Protein sequence: CAIRRQEFDTEAFF.

This clonotype came up many times. This sequence joins TRBV5-5 and TRBJ1-1; D possibly corresponds to TRBD1 (5 bases). V was pared by 2 bases and J by 3 bases, with 14 bases between. The CDR3 runs to 15 residues. CDR1 and CDR2 from the germline V gene are SGHKS and YYEKEE (reference sequence). CDR3 sequence: CASSLGTAIDTEAFF. The CDR3 DNA sequence: TGTGCCAGCAGCTTAGGGACGGCAATTGACACTGAAGCTTTCTTT. The full variable domain, rest sourced from reference TRBV5-5 and TRBJ1-1, is DAGVTQSPTHLIKTRGQQVTLRCSPISGHKSVSWYQQVLGQGPQFIFQYYEKEERGRGNFPDRFSARQFPNYSSELNVNALLLGDSALYLCASSLGTAIDTEAFFGQGTRLTVV.

In this sample, this clonotype turned up many times. V usage is TRBV5-8 and J usage is TRBJ2-5; 7 bases match TRBD2. The V gene's germline CDR1 is SGHTS and CDR2 YDEGEE. The CDR3 has 13 residues. Germline trimming cut 7 bases from V and 2 bases from J; bases unmatched to any gene: 5. CDR3 bases: TGTGCCAGCTCCTGGGGGGGGCAAGAGACCCAGTACTTC. It specifies CASSWGGQETQYF.

The chain links TRBV7-9 to TRBJ2-7, with 12 bases matching TRBD2. The germline gives CDR1 SEHNR, CDR2 FQNEAQ (reference sequence). CDR3 length: 15 residues. The V and J ends lost 5 bases and 12 bases, in that order; junction bases with no gene match: 14. CDR3 sequence (DNA): TGTGCCAGCAGCATTTCACCTAGACTAGCGGGAGAAATGTACTTC. Amino acids: CASSISPRLAGEMYF. Full variable domain (remainder filled in from reference TRBV7-9 and TRBJ2-7): DTGVSQNPRHKITKRGQNVTFRCDPISEHNRLYWYRQTLGQGPEFLTYFQNEAQLEKSRLLSDRFSAERPKGSFSTLEIQRTEQGDSAMYLCASSISPRLAGEMYFGPGTRLTVT.

This clonotype was recorded a few times. This may come from a read error, since a much larger clone is one base off. V gene TRBV2 combines with J gene TRBJ1-5, with a possible D match to TRBD1 (6 bases). The CDR3 consists of 15 residues. Per the germline V gene, CDR1 is SNHLY and CDR2 is FYNNEI. The CDR3 sequence: CASSEGGVGNQPQHF. DNA of the CDR3: TGTGCCAGCAGCGAAGGGGGAGTGGGCAATCAGCCCCAGCATTTT.

This clonotype was counted many times. This chain's CDR3 is CSASLVRGGQETQYF. The CDR3 bases are TGCAGTGCTAGCCTTGTTCGGGGGGGGCAAGAGACCCAGTACTTC. The V gene is TRBV20-1, the J gene TRBJ2-5, with 8 nucleotides matching TRBD2. The CDR3 sequence is 15 residues long. The ends lost 3 bases at V and 2 bases at J; junction bases unmatched: 8. Germline V lookup: CDR1 DFQATT, CDR2 SNEGSKA (reference sequence).

The CDR3 region is CASSESARAYEQYF. As DNA, the CDR3 is TGTGCCAGCAGTGAATCGGCGAGGGCCTACGAGCAGTACTTC. The gene calls are TRBV6-6 and TRBJ2-7; maybe TRBD2 (5 bases). V dropped 5 bases and J dropped 2 bases, with 13 bases sitting between them. This CDR3 region has 14 residues. Germline V gives CDR1 MNHNY, CDR2 SVGAGI (reference sequence).

This clonotype came up once. The rearrangement links TRBV7-9 to TRBJ1-4, with D hard to call. The CDR3 spans 14 residues. Germline V CDR1 and CDR2: SEHNR, FQNEAQ (reference sequence). Trimming pared 2 bases from V and 2 bases from J, leaving 6 bases between. In DNA form, the CDR3 reads TGTGCCAGCAGCTTATTCGGTACTAATGAAAAACTGTTTTTT. It translates to CASSLFGTNEKLFF. Drawing the rest from reference TRBV7-9 and TRBJ1-4, the complete variable domain is DTGVSQNPRHKITKRGQNVTFRCDPISEHNRLYWYRQTLGQGPEFLTYFQNEAQLEKSRLLSDRFSAERPKGSFSTLEIQRTEQGDSAMYLCASSLFGTNEKLFFGSGTQLSVL.

This clonotype was seen ten or more times. The J gene is TRBJ1-5, the V gene TRBV2; TRBD1 matches 7 bases. The germline gives CDR1 SNHLY, CDR2 FYNNEI. Trimming cost V 7 bases and J 2 bases; bases outside gene matches: 11. The CDR3 contains 16 residues. CDR3 DNA sequence: TGTGCCAGCAAAGAGGCGGAGGGGGCCGGCAATCAGCCCCAGCATTTT. Encoded protein: CASKEAEGAGNQPQHF.

This clonotype was seen at least ten times. This chain's CDR3 is CASSLGTSEQETQYF. CDR3 nucleotide sequence: TGTGCCAGCAGCCTCGGGACTAGCGAACAAGAGACCCAGTACTTC. The chain combines TRBV11-2 with TRBJ2-5; 10 positions agree with TRBD2. Unmatched junction bases numbered 5, after V lost 5 bases and J lost 2 bases. CDR1 and CDR2 (germline): SGHAT, FQNNGV. The CDR3 loop spans 15 amino acids.

This clonotype has a count of ten or more. The rearrangement uses TRBV12-3 or TRBV12-4 and TRBJ1-5; D is unclear. The CDR3 has 13 residues. Trimming left V 6 bases short and J 4 bases short, with 10 bases between. The CDR3 spells CASRPDTNQPQHF. The CDR3 DNA sequence: TGTGCCAGCAGGCCAGACACGAATCAGCCCCAGCATTTT.

This clonotype was detected ten times or more. The chain recombines TRBV7-9 with TRBJ1-1; D not certain. The CDR3 runs to 15 residues. V lost 1 base and J 3 bases, leaving 12 bases between the germline ends. Germline CDR1 and CDR2: SEHNR and FQNEAQ (reference sequence). This CDR3 is CASSLGATRDTEAFF. The CDR3 coding sequence is TGTGCCAGCAGCTTAGGCGCGACTCGGGACACTGAAGCTTTCTTT.

To note about this clonotype: Sequence at one end of the junction differs from germline and may be a read error. J is TRBJ2-7 and V is TRBV6-6; 10 positions match TRBD1. Germline V lookup: CDR1 MNHNY, CDR2 SVGAGI (reference sequence). The CDR3 length is 14 residues. CDR3 in amino acids: CAISRDRGWYEQYF. In DNA form, the CDR3 reads TGTGCCATCAGTAGGGACAGGGGATGGTACGAGCAGTACTTC.

The chain links TRBV10-3 to TRBJ2-3; TRBD2 agrees at 7 bases. This CDR3 has 15 residues. Germline assignment: CDR1 ENHRY and CDR2 SYGVKD. V was pared by 0 bases and J by 4 bases, with 4 bases of the junction left unmatched. CDR3 protein: CAISESLLAADTQYF. The CDR3 bases are TGTGCCATCAGTGAGTCGCTTCTAGCGGCAGATACGCAGTATTTT.